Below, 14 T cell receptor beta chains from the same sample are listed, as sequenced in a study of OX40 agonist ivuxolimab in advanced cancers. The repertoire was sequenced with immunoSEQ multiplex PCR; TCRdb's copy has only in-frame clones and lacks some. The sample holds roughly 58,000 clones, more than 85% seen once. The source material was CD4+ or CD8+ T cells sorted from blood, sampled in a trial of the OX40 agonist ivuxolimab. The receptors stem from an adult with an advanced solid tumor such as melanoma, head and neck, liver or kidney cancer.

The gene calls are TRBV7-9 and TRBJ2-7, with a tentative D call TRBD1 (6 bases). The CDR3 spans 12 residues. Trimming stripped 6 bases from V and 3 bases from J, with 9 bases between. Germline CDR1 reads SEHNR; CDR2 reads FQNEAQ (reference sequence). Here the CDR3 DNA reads TGTGCCAGCAGAGGACAGAACTACGAGCAGTACTTC. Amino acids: CASRGQNYEQYF.

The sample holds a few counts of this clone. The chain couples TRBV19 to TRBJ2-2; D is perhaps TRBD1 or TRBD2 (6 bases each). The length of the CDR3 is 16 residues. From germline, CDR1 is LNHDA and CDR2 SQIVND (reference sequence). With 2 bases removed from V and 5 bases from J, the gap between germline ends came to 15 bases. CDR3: CASSIRRKGGTGELFF. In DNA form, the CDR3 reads TGTGCCAGTAGTATACGTCGGAAGGGGGGTACCGGGGAGCTGTTTTTT.

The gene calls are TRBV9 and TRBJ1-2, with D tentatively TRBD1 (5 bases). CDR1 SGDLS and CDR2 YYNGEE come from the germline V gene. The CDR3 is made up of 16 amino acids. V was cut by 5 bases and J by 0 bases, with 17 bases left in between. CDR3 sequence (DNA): TGTGCCAGCAGTCCCTGGGTACAGGTGACTAACTATGGCTACACCTTC. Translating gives CASSPWVQVTNYGYTF.

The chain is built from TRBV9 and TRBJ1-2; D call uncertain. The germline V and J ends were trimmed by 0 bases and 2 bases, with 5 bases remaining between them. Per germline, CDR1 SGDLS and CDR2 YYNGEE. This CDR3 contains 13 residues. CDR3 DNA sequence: TGTGCCAGCAGCGTAGCCATGAACTATGGCTACACCTTC. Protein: CASSVAMNYGYTF.

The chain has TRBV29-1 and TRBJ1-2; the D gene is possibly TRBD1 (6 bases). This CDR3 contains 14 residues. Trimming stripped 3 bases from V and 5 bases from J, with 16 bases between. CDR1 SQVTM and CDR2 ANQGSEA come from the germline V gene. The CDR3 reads CSVDTGKKLYGYTF. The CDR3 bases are TGCAGCGTTGATACAGGGAAAAAACTTTATGGCTACACCTTC.

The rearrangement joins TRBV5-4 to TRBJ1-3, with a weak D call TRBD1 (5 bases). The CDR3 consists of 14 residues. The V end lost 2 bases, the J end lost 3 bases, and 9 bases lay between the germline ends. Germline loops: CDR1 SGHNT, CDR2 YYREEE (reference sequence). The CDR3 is CASSFAGLGNTIYF. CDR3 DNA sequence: TGTGCCAGCAGCTTTGCGGGGCTTGGAAACACCATATATTTT.

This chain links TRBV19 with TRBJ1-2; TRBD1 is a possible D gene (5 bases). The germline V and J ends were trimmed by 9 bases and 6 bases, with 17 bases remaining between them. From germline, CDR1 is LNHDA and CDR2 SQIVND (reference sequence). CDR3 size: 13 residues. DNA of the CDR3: TGTGCCAGCGTTCCAGGAGGGGCCGATGGCTACACCTTC. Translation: CASVPGGADGYTF.

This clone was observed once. CDR3 DNA sequence: TGTGCCAGCAGCTTAGAGTGGCTCTCAGGGACGGGGCATGGCTACACCTTC. This codes for CASSLEWLSGTGHGYTF. The J gene is TRBJ1-2, the V gene TRBV7-2, with D possibly matching TRBD1 (5 bases). This CDR3 is built from 17 residues. The germline V gene encodes CDR1 SGHTA and CDR2 FQGNSA. Trimming pared 1 base from V and 6 bases from J, leaving 21 bases between.

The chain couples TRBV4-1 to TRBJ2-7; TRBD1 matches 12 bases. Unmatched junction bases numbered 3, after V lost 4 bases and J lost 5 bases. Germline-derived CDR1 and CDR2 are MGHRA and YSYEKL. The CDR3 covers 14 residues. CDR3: CASSRDRGQDEQYF. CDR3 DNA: TGCGCCAGCAGCCGGGACAGGGGGCAAGACGAGCAGTACTTC.

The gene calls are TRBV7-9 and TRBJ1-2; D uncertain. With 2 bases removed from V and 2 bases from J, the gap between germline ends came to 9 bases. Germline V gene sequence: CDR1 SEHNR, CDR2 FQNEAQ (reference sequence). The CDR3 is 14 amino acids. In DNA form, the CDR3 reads TGTGCCAGCAGCTTACTGGGAATAAACTATGGCTACACCTTC. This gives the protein CASSLLGINYGYTF. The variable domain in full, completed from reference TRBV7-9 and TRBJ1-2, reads DTGVSQNPRHKITKRGQNVTFRCDPISEHNRLYWYRQTLGQGPEFLTYFQNEAQLEKSRLLSDRFSAERPKGSFSTLEIQRTEQGDSAMYLCASSLLGINYGYTFGSGTRLTVV.

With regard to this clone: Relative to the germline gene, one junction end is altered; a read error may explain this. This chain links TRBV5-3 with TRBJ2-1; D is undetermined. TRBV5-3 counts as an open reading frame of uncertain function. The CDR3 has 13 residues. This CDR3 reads CASSLTKIGEQFF. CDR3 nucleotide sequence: TGTGCCAGCAGCTTGACCAAAATCGGTGAGCAGTTCTTC.

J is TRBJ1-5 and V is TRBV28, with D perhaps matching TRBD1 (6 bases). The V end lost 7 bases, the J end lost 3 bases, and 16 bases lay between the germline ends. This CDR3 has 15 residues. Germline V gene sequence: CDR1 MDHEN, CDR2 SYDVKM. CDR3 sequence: CASIPGHSINQPQHF. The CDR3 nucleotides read TGTGCCAGCATCCCGGGACATTCGATCAATCAGCCCCAGCATTTT.

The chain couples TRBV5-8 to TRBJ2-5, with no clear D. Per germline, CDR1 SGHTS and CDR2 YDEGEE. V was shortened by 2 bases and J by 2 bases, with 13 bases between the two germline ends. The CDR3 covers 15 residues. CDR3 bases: TGTGCCAGCAGCTTTAGACGCTACGTTCAAGAGACCCAGTACTTC. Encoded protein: CASSFRRYVQETQYF.

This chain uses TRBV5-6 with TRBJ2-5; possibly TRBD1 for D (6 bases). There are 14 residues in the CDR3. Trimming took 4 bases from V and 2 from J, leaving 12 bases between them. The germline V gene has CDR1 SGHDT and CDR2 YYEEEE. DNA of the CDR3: TGTGCCAGCAGCCTGGACAGAACACAAGAGACCCAGTACTTC. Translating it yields CASSLDRTQETQYF. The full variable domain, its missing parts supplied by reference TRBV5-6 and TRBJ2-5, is DAGVTQSPTHLIKTRGQQVTLRCSPKSGHDTVSWYQQALGQGPQFIFQYYEEEERQRGNFPDRFSGHQFPNYSSELNVNALLLGDSALYLCASSLDRTQETQYFGPGTRLLVL.